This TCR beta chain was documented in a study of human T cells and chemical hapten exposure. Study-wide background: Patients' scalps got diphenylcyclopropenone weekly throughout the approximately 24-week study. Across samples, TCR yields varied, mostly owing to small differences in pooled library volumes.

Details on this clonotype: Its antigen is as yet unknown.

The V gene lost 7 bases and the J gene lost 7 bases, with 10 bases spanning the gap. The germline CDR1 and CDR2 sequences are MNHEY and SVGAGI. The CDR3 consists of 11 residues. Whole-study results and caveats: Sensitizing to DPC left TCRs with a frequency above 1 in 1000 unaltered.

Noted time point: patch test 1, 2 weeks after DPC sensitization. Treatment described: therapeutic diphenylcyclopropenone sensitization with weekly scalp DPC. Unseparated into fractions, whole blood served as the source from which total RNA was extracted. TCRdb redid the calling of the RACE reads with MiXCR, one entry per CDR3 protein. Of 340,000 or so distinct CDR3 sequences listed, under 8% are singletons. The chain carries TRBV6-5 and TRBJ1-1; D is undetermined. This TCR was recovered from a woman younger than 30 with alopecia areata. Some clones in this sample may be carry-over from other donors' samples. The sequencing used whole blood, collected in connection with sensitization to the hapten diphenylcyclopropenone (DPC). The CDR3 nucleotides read TGTGCCAGCAACAGCCTCGGTGAAGCTTTCTTT. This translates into CASNSLGEAFF.